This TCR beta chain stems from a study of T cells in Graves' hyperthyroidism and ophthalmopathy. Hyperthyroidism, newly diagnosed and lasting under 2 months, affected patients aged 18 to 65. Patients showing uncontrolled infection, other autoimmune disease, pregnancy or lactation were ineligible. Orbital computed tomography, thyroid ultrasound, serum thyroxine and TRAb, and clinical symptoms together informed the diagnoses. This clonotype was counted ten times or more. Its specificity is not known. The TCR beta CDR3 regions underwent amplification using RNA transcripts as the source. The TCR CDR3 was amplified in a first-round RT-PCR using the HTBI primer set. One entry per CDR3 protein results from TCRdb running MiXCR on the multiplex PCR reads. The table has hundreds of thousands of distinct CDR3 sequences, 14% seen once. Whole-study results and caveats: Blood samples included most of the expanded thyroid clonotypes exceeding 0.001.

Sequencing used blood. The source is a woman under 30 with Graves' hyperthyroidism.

The CDR3 protein is CAWSVRWTARTYEQYF. In nucleotides, the CDR3 is TGTGCCTGGAGTGTAAGGTGGACAGCAAGAACGTACGAGCAGTACTTC. This sequence joins TRBV30 and TRBJ2-7; weak D call: TRBD1 (6 bases). Trimming shortened V by 0 bases and J by 4 bases, and 19 bases separated the two germline ends. The CDR3 extends over 16 amino acids. From germline, CDR1 is GTSNPN and CDR2 SVGIG (reference sequence).